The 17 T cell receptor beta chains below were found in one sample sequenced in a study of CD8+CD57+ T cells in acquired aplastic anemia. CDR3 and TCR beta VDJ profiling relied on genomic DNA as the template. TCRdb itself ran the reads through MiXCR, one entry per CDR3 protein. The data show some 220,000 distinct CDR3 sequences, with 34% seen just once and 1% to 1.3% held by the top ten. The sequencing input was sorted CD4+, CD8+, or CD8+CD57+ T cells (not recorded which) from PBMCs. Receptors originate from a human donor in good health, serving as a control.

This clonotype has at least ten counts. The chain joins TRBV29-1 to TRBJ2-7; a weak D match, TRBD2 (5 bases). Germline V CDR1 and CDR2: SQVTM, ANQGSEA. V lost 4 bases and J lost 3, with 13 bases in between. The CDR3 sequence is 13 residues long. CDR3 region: CSVVVWRSYEQYF. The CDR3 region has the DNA TGCAGCGTTGTTGTATGGAGGAGCTACGAGCAGTACTTC.

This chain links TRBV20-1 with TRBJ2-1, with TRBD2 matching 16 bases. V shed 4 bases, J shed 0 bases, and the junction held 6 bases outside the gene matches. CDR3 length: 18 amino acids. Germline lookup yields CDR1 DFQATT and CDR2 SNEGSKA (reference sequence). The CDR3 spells CSATAGLAGGSSYNEQFF. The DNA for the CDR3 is TGCAGTGCTACCGCGGGACTAGCGGGGGGGAGCTCCTACAATGAGCAGTTCTTC.

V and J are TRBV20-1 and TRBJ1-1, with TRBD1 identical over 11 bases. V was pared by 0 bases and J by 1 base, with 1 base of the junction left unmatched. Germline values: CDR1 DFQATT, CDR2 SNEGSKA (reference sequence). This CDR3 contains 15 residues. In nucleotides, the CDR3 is TGCAGTGCTAGAGACGGACAGGGGGCGAACACTGAAGCTTTCTTT. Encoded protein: CSARDGQGANTEAFF.

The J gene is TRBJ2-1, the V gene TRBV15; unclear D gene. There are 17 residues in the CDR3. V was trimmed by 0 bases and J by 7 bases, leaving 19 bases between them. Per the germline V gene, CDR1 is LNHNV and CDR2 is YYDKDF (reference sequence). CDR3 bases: TGTGCCACCAGCAGAGATTTCCGCGGTTCGGGCGCTAATGAGCAGTTCTTC. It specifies CATSRDFRGSGANEQFF.

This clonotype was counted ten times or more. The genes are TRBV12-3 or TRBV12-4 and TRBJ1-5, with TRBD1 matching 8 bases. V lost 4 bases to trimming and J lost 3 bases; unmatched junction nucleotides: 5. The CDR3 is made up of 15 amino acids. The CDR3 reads CASSSRRGPNQPQHF. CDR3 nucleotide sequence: TGTGCCAGCAGTTCCCGCAGGGGGCCCAATCAGCCCCAGCATTTT.

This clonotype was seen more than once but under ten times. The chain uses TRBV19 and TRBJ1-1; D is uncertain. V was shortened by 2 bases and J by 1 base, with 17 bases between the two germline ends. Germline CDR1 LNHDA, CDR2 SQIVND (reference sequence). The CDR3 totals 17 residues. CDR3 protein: CASSIPRESSQNTEAFF. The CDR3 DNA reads TGTGCCAGTAGTATACCCCGGGAGAGCTCTCAGAACACTGAAGCTTTCTTT.

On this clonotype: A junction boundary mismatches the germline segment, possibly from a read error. The CDR3 DNA reads TGTGCCGGCAGCCAGGGAGACTACTATGGCTACACCTTC. It yields the protein CAGSQGDYYGYTF. The rearrangement joins TRBV3-1 to TRBJ1-2, with D possibly TRBD1 on 5 matching bases. Germline loops: CDR1 LGHDT, CDR2 YNNKEL (reference sequence). This CDR3 comprises 13 residues.

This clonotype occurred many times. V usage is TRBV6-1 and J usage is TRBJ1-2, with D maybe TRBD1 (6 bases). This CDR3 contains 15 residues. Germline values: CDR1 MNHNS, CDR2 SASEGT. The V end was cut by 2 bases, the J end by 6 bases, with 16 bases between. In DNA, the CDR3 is TGTGCCAGCAGTGAATGGCCTGACAGGAAGGATGGCTACACCTTC. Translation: CASSEWPDRKDGYTF.

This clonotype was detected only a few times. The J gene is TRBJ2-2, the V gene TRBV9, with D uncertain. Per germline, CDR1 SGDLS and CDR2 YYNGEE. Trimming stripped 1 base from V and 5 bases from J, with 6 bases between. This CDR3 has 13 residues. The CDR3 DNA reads TGTGCCAGCAGCGTAATTGGTACCGGGGAGCTGTTTTTT. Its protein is CASSVIGTGELFF.

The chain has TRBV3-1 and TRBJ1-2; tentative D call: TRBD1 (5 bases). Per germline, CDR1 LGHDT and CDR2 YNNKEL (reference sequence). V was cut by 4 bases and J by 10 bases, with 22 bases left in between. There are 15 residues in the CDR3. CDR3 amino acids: CASSPAWGTGDPYTF. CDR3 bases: TGTGCCAGCAGCCCCGCCTGGGGGACGGGGGATCCCTACACCTTC.

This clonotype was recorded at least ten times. Written as DNA, the CDR3 is TGCGCCAGCACCTCAAAGTCGGACAGGGGCTCCTACGAGCAGTACTTC. It encodes CASTSKSDRGSYEQYF. The chain joins TRBV10-1 to TRBJ2-7; TRBD1 aligns across 9 bases. The V gene's germline CDR1 is WNHNN and CDR2 SYGVQD (reference sequence). The CDR3 extends over 16 amino acids. Trimming took 7 bases from V and 0 from J; bases not matched to a gene: 10.

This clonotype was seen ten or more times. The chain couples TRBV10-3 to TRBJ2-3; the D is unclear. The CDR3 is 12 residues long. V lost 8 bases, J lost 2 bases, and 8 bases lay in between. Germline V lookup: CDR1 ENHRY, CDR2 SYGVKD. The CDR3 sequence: CAISHVTDTQYF. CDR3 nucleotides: TGTGCCATCTCCCACGTCACAGATACGCAGTATTTT.

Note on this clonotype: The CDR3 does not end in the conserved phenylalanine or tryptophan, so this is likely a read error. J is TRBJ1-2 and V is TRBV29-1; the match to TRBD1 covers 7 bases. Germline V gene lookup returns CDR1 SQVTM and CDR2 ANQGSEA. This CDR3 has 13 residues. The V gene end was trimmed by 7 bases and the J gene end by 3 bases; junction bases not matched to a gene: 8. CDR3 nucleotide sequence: TGCAGCGCCCGAAGGACAGGCGACTATGGCTACACCCTC. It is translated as CSARRTGDYGYTL.

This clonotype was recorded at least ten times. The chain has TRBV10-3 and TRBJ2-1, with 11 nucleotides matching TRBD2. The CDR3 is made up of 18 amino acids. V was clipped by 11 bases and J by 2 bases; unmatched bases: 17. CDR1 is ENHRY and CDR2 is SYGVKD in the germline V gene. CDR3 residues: CAAYPGTSGLTAYNEQFF. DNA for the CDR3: TGTGCCGCATACCCCGGGACTAGCGGACTCACGGCCTACAATGAGCAGTTCTTC.

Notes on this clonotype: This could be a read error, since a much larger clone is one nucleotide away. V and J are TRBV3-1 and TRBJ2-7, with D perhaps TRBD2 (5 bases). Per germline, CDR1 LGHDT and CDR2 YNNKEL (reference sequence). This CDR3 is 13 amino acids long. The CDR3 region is CASGQYGMYEQYF. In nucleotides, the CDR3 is TGTGCCAGCGGCCAGTACGGGATGTACGAGCAGTACTTC.

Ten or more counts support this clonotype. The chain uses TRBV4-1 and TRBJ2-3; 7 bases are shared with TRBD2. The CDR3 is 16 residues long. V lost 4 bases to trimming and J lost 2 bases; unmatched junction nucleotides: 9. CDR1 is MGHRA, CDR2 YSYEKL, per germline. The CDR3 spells CASSPWDYLNTDTQYF. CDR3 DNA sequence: TGCGCCAGCAGCCCCTGGGACTACCTGAACACAGATACGCAGTATTTT.

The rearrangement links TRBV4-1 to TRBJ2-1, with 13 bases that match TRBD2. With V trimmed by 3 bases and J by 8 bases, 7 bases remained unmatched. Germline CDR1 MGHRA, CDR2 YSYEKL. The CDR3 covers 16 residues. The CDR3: CASSQAGLAGLDEQFF. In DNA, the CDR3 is TGCGCCAGCAGCCAGGCGGGACTAGCGGGGCTGGATGAGCAGTTCTTC.